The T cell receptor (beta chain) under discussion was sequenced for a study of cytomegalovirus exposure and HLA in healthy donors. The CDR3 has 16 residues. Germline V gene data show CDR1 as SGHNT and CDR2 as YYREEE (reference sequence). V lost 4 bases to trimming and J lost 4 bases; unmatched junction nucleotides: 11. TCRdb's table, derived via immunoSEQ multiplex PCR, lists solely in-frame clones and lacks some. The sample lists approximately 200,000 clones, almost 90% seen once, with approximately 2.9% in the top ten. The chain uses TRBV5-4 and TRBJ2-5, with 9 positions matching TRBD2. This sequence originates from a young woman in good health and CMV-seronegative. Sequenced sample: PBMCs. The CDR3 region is CASSVGTSSLGETQYF. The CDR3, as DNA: TGTGCCAGCAGCGTTGGGACTAGCTCTTTAGGAGAGACCCAGTACTTC.